Listed below are T cell receptor beta chains from one sample, sequenced in a study of blood T cell repertoires in COVID-19. TCRdb's table, derived via immunoSEQ multiplex PCR, lists solely in-frame clones and lacks some. Among around 280,000 clones listed, nearly 90% were seen once. The sample was PBMCs or T cells enriched from blood (not recorded which). Receptors originate from a woman aged 18-35 years with acute COVID-19. Each CDR3 is given with its conserved first and last residue. The D gene is left open where the match is weak. Size tells how often a clone was seen (once, few, many) or the class of an expanded clone, and some rows leave it out.

.,TRBD1,TRBV7-9,TRBJ1-5,TGTGCCAGCAGCGTGGGGACAGGGGGCAATCAGCCCCAGCATTTT,CASSVGTGGNQPQHF
.,TRBD1,TRBV28,TRBJ1-5,TGTGCCAGCAGACTGGACAGGGGGCGCAATCAGCCCCAGCATTTT,CASRLDRGRNQPQHF
.,.,TRBV28,TRBJ1-2,TGTGCCAGCAGCCGAATCGAACAGAACTATGGCTACACCTTC,CASSRIEQNYGYTF
.,.,TRBV9,TRBJ2-3,TGTGCCAGCAGCCCCACGTGGAGAAGCACAGATACGCAGTATTTT,CASSPTWRSTDTQYF
.,TRBD1,TRBV5-6,TRBJ1-3,TGTGCCAGCGGTAAGGACAGGGCGACGTACTCTGGAAACACCATATATTTT,CASGKDRATYSGNTIYF
.,.,TRBV6-5,TRBJ2-7,TGTGCCAGCAGTTACTCGATACAGACCTACGAGCAGTACTTC,CASSYSIQTYEQYF
.,TRBD1,TRBV19,TRBJ1-1,TGTGCCACTCCCCGGGACAGGGATATGAACACTGAAGCTTTCTTT,CATPRDRDMNTEAFF
.,TRBD1,TRBV18,TRBJ1-4,TGTGCCAGCTCACCCCGGACAGGGGTTAATGAAAAACTGTTTTTT,CASSPRTGVNEKLFF
.,.,TRBV12-5,TRBJ2-3,TGTGCTAGTGGTTTTGTGCCTGACGGGAGCGGAGGCACAGATACGCAGTATTTT,CASGFVPDGSGGTDTQYF
once,.,TRBV6-2/TRBV6-3,TRBJ2-3,TGTGCCAGCAGTTTGAGCGGGCCCATGGAGGATACGCAGTATTTT,CASSLSGPMEDTQYF
.,.,TRBV5-6,TRBJ2-6,TGTGCCAGCAGCTTGGATCCGGGTTCGGGAGCATCTGGGGCCAACGTCCTGACTTTC,CASSLDPGSGASGANVLTF
.,TRBD1,TRBV7-9,TRBJ1-2,TGTGCCAGCAGCTTACCGGAACGGGACAGCTATGGCTACACCTTC,CASSLPERDSYGYTF
.,TRBD1,TRBV7-9,TRBJ1-2,TGTGCCAGCAGCTACCGGGACAGGGATGCGTCTTGGGGCTACACCTTC,CASSYRDRDASWGYTF
.,TRBD1,TRBV4-1,TRBJ1-2,TGCGCCAGCAGCCACAGACAGGGCATATGGGATGGCTACACCTTC,CASSHRQGIWDGYTF
.,.,TRBV19,TRBJ2-1,TGTGCCAGTACCCTAGACAGGTACAATGAGCAGTTCTTC,CASTLDRYNEQFF
.,.,TRBV5-1,TRBJ2-3,TGCGCCAGCGCCCGGGGGGATACGCAGTATTTT,CASARGDTQYF
.,.,TRBV21-1,TRBJ2-7,TGTGCCAGCACCACCCATAAGAAGGTAGGGGGCGCTTGGTACGAGCAGTACTTC,CASTTHKKVGGAWYEQYF
few,TRBD2,TRBV27,TRBJ2-7,TGTGCCAGCAGTTTATCGAGTTTAGCGGGAGCTCACTACGAGCAGTACTTC,CASSLSSLAGAHYEQYF
.,TRBD2,TRBV5-1,TRBJ2-3,TGCGCCAGCAGCTTGTTAGCGGGAGGCACAGATACGCAGTATTTT,CASSLLAGGTDTQYF
.,.,TRBV6-1,TRBJ2-7,TGTGCCAGCAGTGAAGCTTGGGACTTAAGCTCCTACGAGCAGTACTTC,CASSEAWDLSSYEQYF
.,.,TRBV27,TRBJ2-1,TGTGCCAGCAGTGGAGGGGCCTATTCGAACTTCGACAATGAGCAGTTCTTC,CASSGGAYSNFDNEQFF
.,TRBD2,TRBV4-1,TRBJ2-3,TGCGCCAGCAGCCACCCTGTACTAGCGGGAAGCACAGATACGCAGTATTTT,CASSHPVLAGSTDTQYF
once,.,TRBV7-6,TRBJ2-7,TGTGCCAGCAGCTTAGGCCCTAGCGAGACGGTCTACGAGCAGTACTTC,CASSLGPSETVYEQYF
.,TRBD2,TRBV7-9,TRBJ2-1,TGTGCCAGCAGCTTGGGGCTAGCGGAGAACAATGAGCAGTTCTTC,CASSLGLAENNEQFF
.,TRBD2,TRBV7-9,TRBJ2-1,TGTGCCAGCAGCTTGGGGACTAGCCCGTACAATGAGCAGTTCTTC,CASSLGTSPYNEQFF
.,.,TRBV5-1,TRBJ2-1,TGCGCCAGCCTTGACATAACAGGCTCCTACAATGAGCAGTTCTTC,CASLDITGSYNEQFF
few,TRBD2,TRBV7-2,TRBJ2-7,TGTGCCAGCAGCCACCTAGCTAGCGGGAGACACGAGCAGTACTTC,CASSHLASGRHEQYF
.,TRBD1,TRBV5-6,TRBJ1-3,TGTGCCAGCAGCTTCGGACAGGGGATTAGGAGAACTACAAACACCATATATTTT,CASSFGQGIRRTTNTIYF
.,.,TRBV3-1/TRBV3-2,TRBJ1-1,TGTGCCAGCAGCCAAGGGGCGGCCAGGGGGAACACTGAAGCTTTCTTT,CASSQGAARGNTEAFF
.,TRBD1,TRBV4-1,TRBJ1-2,TGCGCCAGCAGCCAGGACAGGGGATCCTATGGCTACACCTTC,CASSQDRGSYGYTF
.,TRBD2,TRBV7-9,TRBJ2-7,TGTGCCAGCAGCCGCAGGACTAGCGGTTCAAGCTCCTACGAGCAGTACTTC,CASSRRTSGSSSYEQYF
.,.,TRBV7-9,TRBJ1-2,TGTGCCAGCAGCTCAACCGGGTATGGCTACACCTTC,CASSSTGYGYTF
once,.,TRBV19,TRBJ1-1,TGTGCCAGTAGCAGAACAGGGAGCACTGAAGCTTTCTTT,CASSRTGSTEAFF
.,.,TRBV5-1,TRBJ2-2,TGCGCCAGCAGCTTGTTGGGGGCGGACACCGGGGAGCTGTTTTTT,CASSLLGADTGELFF
once,TRBD1,TRBV27,TRBJ1-1,TGTGCCAGCCGCAGGACAGGGCTAGTGAACACTGAAGCTTTCTTT,CASRRTGLVNTEAFF
few,.,TRBV30,TRBJ2-2,TGTGCCTGGAGGGAGGGACTCAACACCGGGGAGCTGTTTTTT,CAWREGLNTGELFF
.,.,TRBV4-3,TRBJ2-1,TGCGCCAGCAGCCAAGAGTCTCGAGCCGCCCCCCGTGAGCAGTTCTTC,CASSQESRAAPREQFF
.,.,TRBV7-6,TRBJ2-7,TGTGCCAGCAGCTTACCCCTAGACTCTCAACAGTACTTC,CASSLPLDSQQYF
.,TRBD1,TRBV6-4,TRBJ2-1,TGTGCCAGCAGTGATGGAGGAAGGGGGCTAAACAATGAGCAGTTCTTC,CASSDGGRGLNNEQFF
.,.,TRBV6-4,TRBJ2-1,TGTGCCAGCACTAGGGTGGCTCCTCCGGGCCCAGGGGATGAGCAGTTCTTC,CASTRVAPPGPGDEQFF
.,.,TRBV15,TRBJ2-7,TGTGCCACCAGCCCATCGGGGATGACCTACGAGCAGTACTTC,CATSPSGMTYEQYF
.,TRBD2,TRBV9,TRBJ2-1,TGTGCCAGCAGCGTAGCCCCCGGGACTAGCGGGAGAGGCAATGAGCAGTTCTTC,CASSVAPGTSGRGNEQFF
.,TRBD2,TRBV10-3,TRBJ2-7,TGTGCCACCGGACTAGCGGGAGGCGTCTCCTACGAGCAGTACTTC,CATGLAGGVSYEQYF
.,.,TRBV27,TRBJ2-3,TGTGCCAGCGCTACGCAGGGCCCGCCGAACACAGATACGCAGTATTTT,CASATQGPPNTDTQYF
.,TRBD1,TRBV6-2/TRBV6-3,TRBJ1-2,TGTGCCAGCAGCCTTAGAGCTTGGGGACAGAACTATGGCTACACCTTC,CASSLRAWGQNYGYTF
.,TRBD2,TRBV10-2,TRBJ2-1,TGCGCCAGCACCTGGACTAGCGGGAGGGCCCTACCGGACAATGAGCAGTTCTTC,CASTWTSGRALPDNEQFF
.,TRBD1,TRBV24-1,TRBJ1-2,TGTGCCACCAGTGATTTGGGTCTGACAGGGGCCTACTTC,CATSDLGLTGAYF
.,.,TRBV19,TRBJ1-4,TGTGCCAGTAGTCCATCCGGGGTGACAACTGCAACTAATGAAAAACTGTTTTTT,CASSPSGVTTATNEKLFF
.,.,TRBV5-6,TRBJ1-1,TGTGCCAGCAGCTTTGGACACATGAACACTGAAGCTTTCTTT,CASSFGHMNTEAFF
.,.,TRBV30,TRBJ1-4,TGTGCCTGGAGGACAGCCATAGATGAAAAACTGTTTTTT,CAWRTAIDEKLFF